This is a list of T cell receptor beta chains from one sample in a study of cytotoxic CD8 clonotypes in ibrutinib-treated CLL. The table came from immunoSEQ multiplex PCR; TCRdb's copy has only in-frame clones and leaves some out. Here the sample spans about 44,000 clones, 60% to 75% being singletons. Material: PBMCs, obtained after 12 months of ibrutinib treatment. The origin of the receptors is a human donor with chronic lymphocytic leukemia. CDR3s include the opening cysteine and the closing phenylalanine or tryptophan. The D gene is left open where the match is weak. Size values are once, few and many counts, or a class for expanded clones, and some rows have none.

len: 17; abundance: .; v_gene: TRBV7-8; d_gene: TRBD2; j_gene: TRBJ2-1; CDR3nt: TGTGCCAGCAGCTTAGGCCGCACTAGCGGCGCCTACAATGAGCAGTTCTTC; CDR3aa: CASSLGRTSGAYNEQFF
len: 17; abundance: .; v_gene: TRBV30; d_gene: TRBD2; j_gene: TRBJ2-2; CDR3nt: TGTGCCTGGAGTCGTATAGCGGGAGTGACGAACACCGGGGAGCTGTTTTTT; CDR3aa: CAWSRIAGVTNTGELFF
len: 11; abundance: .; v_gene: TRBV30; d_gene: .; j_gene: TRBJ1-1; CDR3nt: TGTGCCTGGATCGGCTTGACTGAAGCTTTCTTT; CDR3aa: CAWIGLTEAFF
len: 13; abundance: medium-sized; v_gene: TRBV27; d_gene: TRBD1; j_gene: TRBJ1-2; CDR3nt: TGTGCCAGCTCCCGCGGGGACAGATATGGCTACACCTTC; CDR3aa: CASSRGDRYGYTF
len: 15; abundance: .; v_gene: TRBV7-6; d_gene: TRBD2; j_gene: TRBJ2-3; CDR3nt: TGTGCCAGCAGCCCTCGAGGGAGGGCCTCAGATACGCAGTATTTT; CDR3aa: CASSPRGRASDTQYF
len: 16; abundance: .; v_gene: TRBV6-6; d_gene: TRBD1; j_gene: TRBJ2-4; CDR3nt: TGTGCCAGCAGTTTGCAGGGGGAATCGACAAAAAACATTCAGTACTTC; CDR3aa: CASSLQGESTKNIQYF
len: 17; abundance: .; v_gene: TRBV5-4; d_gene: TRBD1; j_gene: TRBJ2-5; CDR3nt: TGTGCCAGCAGCTCTGCCGGGACAGGGGGCATTTGGGAGACCCAGTACTTC; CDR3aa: CASSSAGTGGIWETQYF
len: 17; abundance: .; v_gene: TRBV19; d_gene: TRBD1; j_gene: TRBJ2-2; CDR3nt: TGTGCCAGTAGTATAAGGTCGGACAGGGGTTTCACCGGGGAGCTGTTTTTT; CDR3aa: CASSIRSDRGFTGELFF
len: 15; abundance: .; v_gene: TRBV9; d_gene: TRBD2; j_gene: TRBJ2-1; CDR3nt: TGTGCCAGCAGTGAACTAGCGGGAGATTACAATGAGCAGTTCTTC; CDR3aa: CASSELAGDYNEQFF
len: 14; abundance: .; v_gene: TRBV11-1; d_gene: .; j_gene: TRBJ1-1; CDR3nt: TGTGCCAGCAGCTTAGAGGGGTCGCCAGCTCGAGCTTTCTTT; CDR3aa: CASSLEGSPARAFF
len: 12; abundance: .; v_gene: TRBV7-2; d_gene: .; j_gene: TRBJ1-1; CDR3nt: TGTGCCAGCAGGCCGCCGGGGCGCGGGGCTTTCTTT; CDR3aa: CASRPPGRGAFF
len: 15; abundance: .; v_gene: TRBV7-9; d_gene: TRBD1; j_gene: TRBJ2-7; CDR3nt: TGTGCCAGCAGCTTACAGACCGGGACAGCAAACGAGCAGTACTTC; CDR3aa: CASSLQTGTANEQYF
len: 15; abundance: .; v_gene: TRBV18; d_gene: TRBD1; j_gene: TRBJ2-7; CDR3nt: TGTGCCAGCTCGTCCAAACAGGGGGTTACCTACGAGCAGTACTTC; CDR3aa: CASSSKQGVTYEQYF
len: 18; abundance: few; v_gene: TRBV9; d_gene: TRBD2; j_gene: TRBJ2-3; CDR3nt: TGTGCCAGCAGCGTAGTCTCGGCGGGCGGGAGCCCTGCAGATACGCAGTATTTT; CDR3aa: CASSVVSAGGSPADTQYF
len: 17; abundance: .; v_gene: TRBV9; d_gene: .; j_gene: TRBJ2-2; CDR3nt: TGTGCCAGCAGCCGCACTCTAGTGGGAAAGAGCACCGGGGAGCTGTTTTTT; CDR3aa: CASSRTLVGKSTGELFF
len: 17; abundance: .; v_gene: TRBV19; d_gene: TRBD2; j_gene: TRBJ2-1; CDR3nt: TGTGCCAGTAGTTTGCTAGCGGGACTACGCTCCTACAATGAGCAGTTCTTC; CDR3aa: CASSLLAGLRSYNEQFF
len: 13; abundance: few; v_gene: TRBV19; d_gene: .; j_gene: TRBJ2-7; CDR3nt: TGTGCCAGTAGTACGCGGGACAACTACGAGCAGTACTTC; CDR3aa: CASSTRDNYEQYF